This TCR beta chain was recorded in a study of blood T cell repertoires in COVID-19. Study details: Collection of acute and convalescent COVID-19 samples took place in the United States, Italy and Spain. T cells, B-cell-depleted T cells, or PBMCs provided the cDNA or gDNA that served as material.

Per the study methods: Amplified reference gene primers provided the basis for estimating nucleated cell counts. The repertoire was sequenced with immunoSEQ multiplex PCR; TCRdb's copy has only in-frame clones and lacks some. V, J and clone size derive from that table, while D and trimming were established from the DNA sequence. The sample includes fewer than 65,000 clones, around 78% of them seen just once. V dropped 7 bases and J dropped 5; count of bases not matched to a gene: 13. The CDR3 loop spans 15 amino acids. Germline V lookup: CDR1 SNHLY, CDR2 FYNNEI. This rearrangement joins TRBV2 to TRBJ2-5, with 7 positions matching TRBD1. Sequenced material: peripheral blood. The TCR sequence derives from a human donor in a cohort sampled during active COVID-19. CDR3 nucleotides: TGTGCCAGCAAAATGATGACAGGGCCGGAGGAGACCCAGTACTTC. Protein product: CASKMMTGPEETQYF.